This T cell receptor beta chain appears in the sequencing data of a study of cytomegalovirus exposure and HLA in healthy donors. Study conclusions and caveats: Differences between HLA loci emerged in a later analysis of TCR association rates, with DRB1 most and HLA-C fewest. Many donors shared some public TCRs, even though most TCR sequences were rare.

Primers included in the PCR were 60 Vbeta and 13 Jbeta primers. The repertoire was sequenced with immunoSEQ multiplex PCR; TCRdb's copy has only in-frame clones and lacks some. Seen here are 110,000 to 150,000 clones, about 76% observed once, and the top ten hold roughly 3.7%. Notes on this clone: Its specificity is unknown.

The CDR3 length is 13 residues. The ends were cut back, 3 bases at V and 5 bases at J, with 11 bases in the middle. Germline V gene lookup returns CDR1 KGHSH and CDR2 LQKENI. This sequence was found in a male donor in good health and CMV-seronegative. The specimen was PBMCs. The chain employs TRBV18 and TRBJ2-7, with no clear D. CDR3 DNA sequence: TGTGCCAGCTCACCTGGCCAGGCTGACGAGCAGTACTTC. Protein product: CASSPGQADEQYF.